A selection of T cell receptor beta chains follows, all from one sample in a study of T cells in Graves' hyperthyroidism and ophthalmopathy. One entry per CDR3 protein, called by TCRdb with MiXCR from the multiplex PCR reads. The data hold about 520,000 distinct CDR3 sequences, with around 24% observed a single time. The sample consisted of blood. These TCRs come from a woman aged 25 to 45 with Graves' ophthalmopathy. CDR3s include the opening cysteine and the closing phenylalanine or tryptophan. The D gene is left open where the match is weak. Clone size is shown for a subset of rows, as once, few, many or a class of expanded clone.

>TRBJ1-1|TRBV7-9|-|-
CAIRYRANTEAFF
TGTGCCATCAGGTACAGGGCGAACACTGAAGCTTTCTTT
>TRBJ1-3|TRBV12-3/TRBV12-4|TRBD1|few
CASSPGGGNTIYF
TGTGCCAGCAGTCCAGGGGGGGGAAACACCATATATTTT
>TRBJ1-6|TRBV12-3/TRBV12-4|-|many
CASSLAGGLSNSPLHF
TGTGCCAGCAGTTTAGCCGGGGGCCTAAGTAATTCACCCCTCCACTTT
>TRBJ2-7|TRBV7-3|TRBD1|many
CASSLSGQGLYEQYF
TGTGCCAGCAGCTTATCGGGACAGGGACTCTACGAGCAGTACTTC
>TRBJ1-2|TRBV28|-|-
CASTTTQGFYGYTF
TGTGCCAGCACTACGACACAGGGATTCTATGGCTACACCTTC
>TRBJ2-2|TRBV19|TRBD2|-
CASGPGLAGTLSGELFF
TGTGCCAGTGGCCCGGGACTAGCGGGCACCCTGAGTGGGGAGCTGTTTTTT
>TRBJ1-3|TRBV28|-|many
CASSLLHQNTIYF
TGTGCCAGCAGTTTATTGCATCAGAACACCATATATTTT
>TRBJ2-7|TRBV29-1|TRBD1|many
CSVEPQGAYEQYF
TGCAGCGTTGAACCGCAGGGGGCCTACGAGCAGTACTTC
>TRBJ2-7|TRBV18|-|few
CASSPTRRGYEQYF
TGTGCCAGCTCACCTACCCGGCGGGGCTACGAGCAGTACTTC
>TRBJ1-3|TRBV3-1|-|-
CASSQDWGETGNTIYF
TGTGCCAGCAGCCAAGATTGGGGCGAGACTGGAAACACCATATATTTT
>TRBJ2-7|TRBV6-1|-|many
CASSEAGGAYEQYF
TGTGCCAGCAGTGAAGCCGGGGGTGCCTACGAGCAGTACTTC
>TRBJ1-1|TRBV19|-|-
CASSPRGGLNTEAFF
TGTGCCAGTAGTCCTCGGGGGGGACTCAACACTGAAGCTTTCTTT
>TRBJ1-1|TRBV11-1|TRBD1|many
CASSEVAPGGVDTEAFF
TGTGCCAGCAGCGAGGTCGCCCCAGGGGGCGTCGACACTGAAGCTTTCTTT
>TRBJ2-5|TRBV7-2|TRBD1|-
CASRERTGLETQYF
TGTGCCAGCAGGGAGCGGACAGGCTTGGAGACCCAGTACTTC
>TRBJ1-5|TRBV15|-|many
CATSSGVSNQPQHF
TGTGCCACCAGCAGCGGGGTTAGCAATCAGCCCCAGCATTTT
>TRBJ2-7|TRBV4-1|TRBD2|-
CASSPSGGGGTYEQYF
TGCGCCAGCAGCCCGTCTGGCGGCGGGGGGACCTACGAGCAGTACTTC
>TRBJ2-3|TRBV5-1|TRBD2|-
CASSELLATDTQYF
TGCGCCAGCAGCGAGCTACTAGCGACAGATACGCAGTATTTT
>TRBJ1-2|TRBV7-8|-|many
CASSLALGPGYTF
TGTGCCAGCAGCTTAGCTCTGGGTCCGGGCTACACCTTC
>TRBJ2-7|TRBV18|TRBD1|-
CASSRPGQGTFYEQYF
TGTGCCAGCTCACGACCGGGACAGGGAACTTTCTACGAGCAGTACTTC
>TRBJ1-1|TRBV24-1|TRBD1|many
CATRPPDRDTEAFF
TGTGCCACCAGACCTCCGGACAGGGACACTGAAGCTTTCTTT
>TRBJ2-2|TRBV27|-|many
CASRKGQQNTGELFF
TGTGCCAGCAGGAAGGGACAACAGAACACCGGGGAGCTGTTTTTT
>TRBJ2-7|TRBV5-1|-|-
CASSWETNTYEQYF
TGCGCCAGCAGCTGGGAGACAAATACCTACGAGCAGTACTTC
>TRBJ2-7|TRBV9|TRBD2|few
CASSVGRGVPYEQYF
TGTGCCAGCAGCGTAGGGCGGGGGGTGCCCTACGAGCAGTACTTC
>TRBJ2-7|TRBV30|-|-
CAWSVRTSSSYEQYF
TGTGCCTGGAGTGTACGTACTAGCTCTAGCTACGAGCAGTACTTC
>TRBJ1-5|TRBV4-2|-|many
CASSQDIGGVRQPQHF
TGTGCCAGCAGCCAAGATATCGGAGGGGTGCGACAGCCCCAGCATTTT
>TRBJ2-7|TRBV13|TRBD1|many
CASSVRGLAYEQYF
TGTGCCAGCAGCGTCAGGGGGCTGGCCTACGAGCAGTACTTC
>TRBJ2-7|TRBV28|TRBD1|many
CASTQQGADEQYF
TGTGCCAGCACCCAACAGGGGGCTGACGAGCAGTACTTC
>TRBJ2-2|TRBV2|TRBD2|-
CASGGLAGYTGELFF
TGTGCCAGCGGGGGACTAGCGGGATATACCGGGGAGCTGTTTTTT
>TRBJ2-7|TRBV6-1|TRBD1|-
CASKLGTGVYEQYF
TGTGCCAGCAAACTAGGGACAGGGGTCTACGAGCAGTACTTC
>TRBJ2-5|TRBV20-1|TRBD2|-
CSARDRGGSETQYF
TGCAGTGCTAGAGATCGGGGGGGGAGCGAGACCCAGTACTTC
>TRBJ2-5|TRBV5-1|-|few
CASSLTQIQETQYF
TGCGCCAGCAGCTTGACTCAAATCCAAGAGACCCAGTACTTC
>TRBJ1-5|TRBV9|-|many
CASSVEDGTSNQPQHF
TGTGCCAGCAGCGTAGAGGATGGGACGAGCAATCAGCCCCAGCATTTT
>TRBJ1-1|TRBV3-1|-|few
CASSQVEGNTEAFF
TGTGCCAGCAGCCAAGTGGAGGGGAACACTGAAGCTTTCTTT
>TRBJ1-1|TRBV12-3/TRBV12-4|-|-
CASRWGQNTEAFF
TGTGCCAGCAGGTGGGGACAGAACACTGAAGCTTTCTTT
>TRBJ1-1|TRBV27|TRBD1|many
CASSPIGGGIGTEAFF
TGTGCCAGCAGTCCCATTGGAGGGGGCATCGGCACTGAAGCTTTCTTT
>TRBJ2-5|TRBV4-1|TRBD2|-
CASSQQTGLAGVETQYF
TGCGCCAGCAGCCAACAAACCGGACTAGCGGGAGTGGAGACCCAGTACTTC
>TRBJ1-5|TRBV2|-|few
CASRLQVNGQPQHF
TGTGCCAGCAGGTTACAGGTAAATGGTCAGCCTCAGCATTTT
>TRBJ2-7|TRBV6-1|-|once
CASSQGLAASYEQYF
TGTGCCAGCAGTCAGGGGCTAGCGGCCTCCTACGAGCAGTACTTC
>TRBJ1-5|TRBV15|TRBD1|-
CATSSPLGDRGNQPQHF
TGTGCCACCAGCAGTCCCCTTGGGGACAGGGGGAATCAGCCCCAGCATTTT
>TRBJ1-1|TRBV12-3/TRBV12-4|-|many
CASRQTGENTEAFF
TGTGCCAGCAGACAGACAGGAGAGAACACTGAAGCTTTCTTT
>TRBJ1-1|TRBV19|-|many
CASRNRLNTEAFF
TGTGCCAGTAGGAACAGGTTGAACACTGAAGCTTTCTTT
>TRBJ2-7|TRBV12-5|TRBD2|many
CASGPNLLAGGVNEQYF
TGTGCTAGTGGTCCTAACCTTCTAGCGGGGGGGGTTAACGAGCAGTACTTC
>TRBJ1-1|TRBV6-5|-|many
CASSYSIGETEAFF
TGTGCCAGCAGTTACTCGATCGGGGAAACTGAAGCTTTCTTT
>TRBJ1-2|TRBV13|-|many
CASSVRQAPGGYGYTF
TGTGCCAGCAGCGTCAGACAGGCCCCGGGAGGCTATGGCTACACCTTC
>TRBJ2-2|TRBV18|-|many
CASSPLTDTGELFF
TGTGCCAGCTCACCCCTAACAGACACCGGGGAGCTGTTTTTT
>TRBJ2-4|TRBV7-6|TRBD2|many
CASSLAPAGTKNIQYF
TGTGCCAGCAGCTTAGCCCCAGCGGGGACCAAAAACATTCAGTACTTC
>TRBJ1-2|TRBV18|-|many
CASSPRPGSGGYTF
TGTGCCAGCTCACCACGTCCAGGGAGTGGTGGCTACACCTTC
>TRBJ1-2|TRBV6-1|-|many
CASSGDTLRYTF
TGTGCCAGCAGTGGTGACACCTTGCGCTACACCTTC
>TRBJ1-1|TRBV5-1|-|-
CARAGNTEAFF
TGCGCCAGAGCAGGAAACACTGAAGCTTTCTTT
>TRBJ1-2|TRBV6-2/TRBV6-3|-|-
CASSSATEVGYTF
TGTGCCAGCAGTTCGGCGACAGAAGTTGGCTACACCTTC
>TRBJ1-2|TRBV12-3/TRBV12-4|-|-
CASSRPGGGYGYTF
TGTGCCAGCAGTAGGCCGGGCGGGGGCTATGGCTACACCTTC
>TRBJ2-7|TRBV6-2/TRBV6-3|-|many
CASSYEARYEQYF
TGTGCCAGCAGTTACGAGGCAAGATACGAGCAGTACTTC
>TRBJ1-5|TRBV30|-|-
CAWSSWQPQHF
TGTGCCTGGAGTAGTTGGCAGCCCCAGCATTTT
>TRBJ2-5|TRBV7-8|-|many
CASSSPRVLAHATQYF
TGTGCCAGCAGCTCTCCGAGGGTCCTAGCGCATGCGACCCAGTACTTC
>TRBJ1-1|TRBV29-1|-|many
CSVEGTANTEAFF
TGCAGCGTTGAAGGGACAGCCAACACTGAAGCTTTCTTT
>TRBJ1-1|TRBV5-1|-|many
CASSLHTLNTEAFF
TGCGCCAGCAGCTTACACACCCTGAACACTGAAGCTTTCTTT
>TRBJ1-2|TRBV29-1|-|many
CSAKGIGLNYGYTF
TGCAGCGCCAAGGGGATAGGCTTAAACTATGGCTACACCTTC